Below, 4 T cell receptor beta chains from the same sample are listed, as sequenced in a study of vaccination and CD4 T cells after COVID-19. Sample treatment: roughly 10-day PBMC culture with coronavirus spike peptide pools or control peptides (ViraFEST assay). Oncomine TCR Beta short-read sequencing was applied to DNA from cultured CD4+ T cells. TCRdb reprocessed the PCR reads with MiXCR, giving one entry per CDR3 protein. The repertoire consists of approximately 17,000 distinct CDR3 sequences, with roughly 60% occurring once and the leading ten covering approximately 11%. These TCRs are of unknown antigen specificity. The sample was CD4+ T cells from blood, cultured in vitro. The receptors were sampled from a human donor who had recovered from COVID-19.

CDR3 loop: CASSQGLRMNTEAFF. CDR3 nucleotide sequence: TGTGCCAGCAGCCAGGGGCTGAGGATGAACACTGAAGCTTTCTTT. The chain has TRBV3-1 and TRBJ1-1; TRBD1 is a possible D gene (5 bases). The CDR3 extends over 15 amino acids. CDR1 and CDR2 (germline): LGHDT, YNNKEL (reference sequence). Trimming took 3 bases from V and 0 from J, leaving 11 bases between them. The full variable domain, with the rest looked up from reference TRBV3-1 and TRBJ1-1, is DTAVSQTPKYLVTQMGNDKSIKCEQNLGHDTMYWYKQDSKKFLKIMFSYNNKELIINETVPNRFSPKSPDKAHLNLHINSLELGDSAVYFCASSQGLRMNTEAFFGQGTRLTVV.

The chain carries TRBV7-8 and TRBJ2-7, with 9 bases identical to TRBD2. This CDR3 spans 17 amino acids. Germline V gives CDR1 SGHVS, CDR2 FQNEAQ. The ends lost 1 base at V and 4 bases at J; junction bases unmatched: 11. The CDR3 DNA reads as TGTGCCAGCAGCTTAGGAGGGACTAGCCGGGGTAATTACGAGCAGTACTTC. This encodes CASSLGGTSRGNYEQYF.

Here the CDR3 reads CATSRDGGPGAASYTEAFF. The CDR3, as DNA: TGTGCCACCAGCAGAGATGGAGGGCCTGGGGCGGCGTCGTACACTGAAGCTTTCTTT. The chain uses TRBV15 and TRBJ1-1, with D possibly matching TRBD1 (5 bases). V gave up 0 bases and J gave up 3 bases, with 23 bases separating them. Germline V lookup: CDR1 LNHNV, CDR2 YYDKDF (reference sequence). The CDR3 is 19 amino acids.

The sample holds a few counts of this clonotype. The chain carries TRBV24-1 and TRBJ1-2, with TRBD1 identical over 7 bases. V trimming: 3 bases; J trimming: 0 bases; junction bases outside the gene matches: 3. Looked up from germline, CDR1 is KGHDR and CDR2 is SFDVKD. The CDR3 loop spans 15 amino acids. In DNA, the CDR3 is TGTGCCACCAGTGATCCACAGGGGTCTAACTATGGCTACACCTTC. Amino acid sequence: CATSDPQGSNYGYTF.